This T cell receptor (beta chain) was identified during a study of fetal regulatory T cell absence and autoimmunity. At the level of the study: Exocrine pancreas autoimmunity occurred in IPEX patients lacking clinical diabetes. Notes on the study in general: Broadly similar TRB gene family usage was seen in pancreas and cord blood. Compared with cord blood, pancreas showed oligoclonal TCR enrichment, some clones over 100-fold.

This CDR3 spans 13 amino acids. Trimming shortened V by 1 base and J by 0 bases, and 3 bases separated the two germline ends. Germline CDR1 PRHDT, CDR2 FYEKMQ (reference sequence). This table comes from immunoSEQ multiplex PCR, and its TCRdb copy is limited to in-frame clones, with some not included. The table records around 100,000 clones, about two thirds of them present only once. To note about this clone: The antigen remains undetermined.

Sequenced: pancreas tissue. The chain recombines TRBV13 with TRBJ1-1; no definite D call. The source is a male donor with IPEX syndrome. The CDR3 bases are TGTGCCAGCAGCTTAGTCATGAACACTGAAGCTTTCTTT. It codes for CASSLVMNTEAFF.